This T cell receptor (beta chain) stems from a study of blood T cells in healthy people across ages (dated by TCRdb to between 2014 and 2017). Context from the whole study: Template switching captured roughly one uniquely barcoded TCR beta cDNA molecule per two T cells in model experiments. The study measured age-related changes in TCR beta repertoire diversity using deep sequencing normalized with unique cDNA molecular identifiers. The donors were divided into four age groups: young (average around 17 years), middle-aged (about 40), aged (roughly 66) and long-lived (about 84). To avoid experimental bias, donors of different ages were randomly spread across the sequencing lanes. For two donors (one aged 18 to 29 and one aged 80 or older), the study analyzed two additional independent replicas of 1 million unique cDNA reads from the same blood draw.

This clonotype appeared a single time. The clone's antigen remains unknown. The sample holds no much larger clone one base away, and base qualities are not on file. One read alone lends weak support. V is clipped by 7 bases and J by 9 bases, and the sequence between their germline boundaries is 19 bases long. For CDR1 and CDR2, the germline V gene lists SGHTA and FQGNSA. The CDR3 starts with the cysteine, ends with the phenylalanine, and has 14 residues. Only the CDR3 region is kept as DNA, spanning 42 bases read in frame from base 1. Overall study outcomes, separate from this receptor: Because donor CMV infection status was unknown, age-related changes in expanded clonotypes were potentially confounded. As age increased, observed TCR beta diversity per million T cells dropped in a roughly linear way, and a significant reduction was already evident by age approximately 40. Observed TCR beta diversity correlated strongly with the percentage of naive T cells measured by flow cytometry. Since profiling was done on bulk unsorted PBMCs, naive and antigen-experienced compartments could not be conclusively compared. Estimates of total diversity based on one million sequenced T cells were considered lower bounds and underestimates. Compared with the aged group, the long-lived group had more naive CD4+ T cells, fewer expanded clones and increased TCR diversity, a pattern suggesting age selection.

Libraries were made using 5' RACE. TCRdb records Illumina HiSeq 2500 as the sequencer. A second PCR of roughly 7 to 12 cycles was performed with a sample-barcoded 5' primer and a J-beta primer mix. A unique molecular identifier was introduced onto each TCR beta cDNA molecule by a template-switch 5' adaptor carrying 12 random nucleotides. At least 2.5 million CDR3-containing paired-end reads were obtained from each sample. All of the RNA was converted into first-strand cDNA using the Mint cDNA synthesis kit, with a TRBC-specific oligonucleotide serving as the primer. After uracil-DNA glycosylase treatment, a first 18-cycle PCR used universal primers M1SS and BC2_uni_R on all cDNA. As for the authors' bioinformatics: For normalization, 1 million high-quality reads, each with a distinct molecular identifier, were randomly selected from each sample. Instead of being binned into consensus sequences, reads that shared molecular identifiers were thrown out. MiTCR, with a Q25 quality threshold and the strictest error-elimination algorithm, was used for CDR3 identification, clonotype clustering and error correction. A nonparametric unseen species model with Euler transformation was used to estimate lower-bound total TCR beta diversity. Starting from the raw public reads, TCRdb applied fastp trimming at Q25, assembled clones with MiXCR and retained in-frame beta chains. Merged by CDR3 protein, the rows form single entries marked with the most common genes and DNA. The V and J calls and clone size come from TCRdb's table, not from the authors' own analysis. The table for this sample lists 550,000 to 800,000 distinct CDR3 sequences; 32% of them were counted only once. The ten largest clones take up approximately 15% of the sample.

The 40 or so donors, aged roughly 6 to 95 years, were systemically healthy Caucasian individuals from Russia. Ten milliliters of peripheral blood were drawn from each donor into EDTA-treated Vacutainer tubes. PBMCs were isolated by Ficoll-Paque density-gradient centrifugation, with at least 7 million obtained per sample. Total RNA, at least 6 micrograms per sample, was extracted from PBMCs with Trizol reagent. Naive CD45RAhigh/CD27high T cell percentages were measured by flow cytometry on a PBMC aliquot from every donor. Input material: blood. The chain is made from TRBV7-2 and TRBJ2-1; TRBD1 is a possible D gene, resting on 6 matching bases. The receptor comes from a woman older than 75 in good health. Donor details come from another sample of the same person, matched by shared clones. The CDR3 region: CASTPRWGQAEQFF. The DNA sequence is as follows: TGTGCCAGCACCCCCCGCTGGGGGCAGGCTGAGCAGTTCTTC.